This TCR beta chain emerged from a study of radiation and T cells in renal cell carcinoma. The study, taken as a whole, reports: Top tumor clonotypes rose in blood 2 weeks post-radiation, then contracted.

Germline trimming cut 3 bases from V and 8 bases from J; bases unmatched to any gene: 7. Germline V gives CDR1 LNHDA, CDR2 SQIVND (reference sequence). CDR3 size: 15 residues. Comment on this clone: Its antigen is not known.

Sample time point: blood 4 weeks post-SBRT, at nephrectomy. Treatment specified: 15 Gy SBRT to primary tumor, nephrectomy 4 weeks later. This renal cell carcinoma was of the clear cell type. Libraries were prepared by immunoSEQ multiplex PCR; TCRdb keeps only in-frame clonotypes and omits some of them. The sample includes under 100,000 clones, about 85% of them seen just once. The rearrangement joins TRBV19 to TRBJ1-6; 7 positions match TRBD1. The receptor comes from a man aged 50-60 years with renal cell carcinoma. Sample: blood, taken from a patient whose treatment included radiotherapy and nephrectomy. The CDR3 DNA reads as TGTGCCAGTAGTATCCAGACAGGGATGGATTCACCCCTCCACTTT. This codes for CASSIQTGMDSPLHF.